These T cell receptor beta chains were read from a single sample in a study of CD8+CD57+ T cells in acquired aplastic anemia. A single record per CDR3 protein comes from TCRdb applying MiXCR to the reads. The table shows approximately 200,000 distinct CDR3 sequences, with around 59% occurring only once. Sequencing input: sorted CD4+, CD8+, or CD8+CD57+ T cells (not recorded which) from PBMCs. The receptor source for this set is a human donor in good health, serving as a control. Both conserved end residues are part of each CDR3. The order of the fields is J gene, V gene, clone size, D gene, CDR3 protein, CDR3 DNA. A D gene is named only where the DNA matches it firmly. A clone size is listed for some rows: how often the clone was seen (once, few, many), or a class if it is expanded.

j_gene: TRBJ1-1
v_gene: TRBV29-1
abundance: few
d_gene: TRBD1
CDR3aa: CSARDRAAEAFF
CDR3nt: TGCAGCGCCCGGGACAGGGCAGCTGAAGCTTTCTTT

j_gene: TRBJ2-3
v_gene: TRBV20-1
abundance: .
d_gene: .
CDR3aa: CSAIRTATTDTQYF
CDR3nt: TGCAGTGCTATAAGGACCGCTACCACAGATACGCAGTATTTT

j_gene: TRBJ2-7
v_gene: TRBV15
abundance: .
d_gene: TRBD1
CDR3aa: CATSRDTGQGWVYEQYF
CDR3nt: TGTGCCACCAGCAGAGATACGGGACAGGGATGGGTCTACGAGCAGTACTTC

j_gene: TRBJ2-7
v_gene: TRBV20-1
abundance: .
d_gene: .
CDR3aa: CSARDLRAKYAYEQYF
CDR3nt: TGCAGTGCTAGAGATCTTCGAGCGAAGTATGCCTACGAGCAGTACTTC

j_gene: TRBJ2-5
v_gene: TRBV7-3
abundance: .
d_gene: TRBD1
CDR3aa: CASSWDSPGSEAQYF
CDR3nt: TGTGCCAGCAGCTGGGACAGTCCGGGATCCGAGGCCCAGTACTTC

j_gene: TRBJ1-1
v_gene: TRBV6-2/TRBV6-3
abundance: many
d_gene: TRBD1
CDR3aa: CASSYADRGTEAFF
CDR3nt: TGTGCCAGCAGTTACGCTGACAGGGGGACTGAAGCTTTCTTT

j_gene: TRBJ2-7
v_gene: TRBV6-6
abundance: .
d_gene: .
CDR3aa: CASIPRGGNYEQYF
CDR3nt: TGTGCCAGCATTCCACGTGGAGGGAACTACGAGCAGTACTTC

j_gene: TRBJ1-6
v_gene: TRBV7-3
abundance: .
d_gene: TRBD1
CDR3aa: CASSLGTGTGDSPLHF
CDR3nt: TGTGCCAGCAGCTTAGGAACCGGGACAGGGGACTCACCCCTCCACTTT

j_gene: TRBJ2-5
v_gene: TRBV7-3
abundance: many
d_gene: TRBD1
CDR3aa: CASSLRQGAGETQYF
CDR3nt: TGTGCCAGCAGCTTAAGACAGGGGGCCGGGGAGACCCAGTACTTC

j_gene: TRBJ2-5
v_gene: TRBV7-6
abundance: .
d_gene: .
CDR3aa: CASSPGIPGLQETQYF
CDR3nt: TGTGCCAGCAGCCCAGGTATTCCGGGACTCCAAGAGACCCAGTACTTC

j_gene: TRBJ1-2
v_gene: TRBV11-2
abundance: .
d_gene: TRBD1
CDR3aa: CASSLSGTVGYTF
CDR3nt: TGTGCCAGCAGTTTATCAGGGACAGTAGGCTACACCTTC

j_gene: TRBJ2-7
v_gene: TRBV19
abundance: .
d_gene: .
CDR3aa: CASSIRGFYEQYF
CDR3nt: TGTGCCAGTAGTATAAGAGGGTTCTACGAGCAGTACTTC

j_gene: TRBJ1-2
v_gene: TRBV12-5
abundance: .
d_gene: .
CDR3aa: CASSRGTWGYTF
CDR3nt: TGTGCCAGCAGTCGGGGGACGTGGGGCTACACCTTC

j_gene: TRBJ2-7
v_gene: TRBV28
abundance: many
d_gene: .
CDR3aa: CASTRTLTYEQYF
CDR3nt: TGTGCCAGCACCCGGACGTTGACCTACGAGCAGTACTTC

j_gene: TRBJ2-7
v_gene: TRBV7-2
abundance: many
d_gene: .
CDR3aa: CASSLAAGNYEQYF
CDR3nt: TGTGCCAGCAGCTTAGCCGCAGGGAACTACGAGCAGTACTTC

j_gene: TRBJ1-1
v_gene: TRBV9
abundance: .
d_gene: .
CDR3aa: CASSVGDTEAFF
CDR3nt: TGTGCCAGCAGCGTGGGGGACACTGAAGCTTTCTTT

j_gene: TRBJ1-3
v_gene: TRBV20-1
abundance: many
d_gene: .
CDR3aa: CSARDPSEVTGNTIYF
CDR3nt: TGCAGTGCTAGAGATCCATCGGAGGTTACTGGAAACACCATATATTTT

j_gene: TRBJ1-5
v_gene: TRBV20-1
abundance: once
d_gene: TRBD1
CDR3aa: CSARGWTGGENQPQHF
CDR3nt: TGCAGTGCTAGAGGGTGGACAGGGGGTGAGAATCAGCCCCAGCATTTT

j_gene: TRBJ2-7
v_gene: TRBV29-1
abundance: once
d_gene: .
CDR3aa: CSVGPGALPYEQYF
CDR3nt: TGCAGCGTGGGCCCCGGGGCATTACCCTACGAGCAGTACTTC

j_gene: TRBJ1-6
v_gene: TRBV2
abundance: .
d_gene: .
CDR3aa: CASNTPDNSPLHF
CDR3nt: TGTGCCAGCAATACACCGGATAATTCACCCCTCCACTTT

j_gene: TRBJ1-3
v_gene: TRBV4-3
abundance: few
d_gene: .
CDR3aa: CASSPWTASGNTIYF
CDR3nt: TGCGCCAGCAGCCCTTGGACAGCCTCTGGAAACACCATATATTTT

j_gene: TRBJ1-1
v_gene: TRBV7-3
abundance: .
d_gene: .
CDR3aa: CANGQGPNTEAFF
CDR3nt: TGTGCCAATGGGCAGGGCCCGAACACTGAGGCTTTCTTT

j_gene: TRBJ1-4
v_gene: TRBV18
abundance: .
d_gene: .
CDR3aa: CASSPRQAKDEKLFF
CDR3nt: TGTGCCAGCTCACCACGGCAGGCTAAAGATGAAAAACTGTTTTTT

j_gene: TRBJ2-5
v_gene: TRBV18
abundance: few
d_gene: .
CDR3aa: CASSPPNTGSQETQYF
CDR3nt: TGTGCCAGCTCACCACCAAATACAGGGTCCCAAGAGACCCAGTACTTC

j_gene: TRBJ2-5
v_gene: TRBV20-1
abundance: many
d_gene: .
CDR3aa: CSAGQTGTKETQYF
CDR3nt: TGCAGTGCGGGACAGACAGGGACTAAAGAGACCCAGTACTTC

j_gene: TRBJ1-2
v_gene: TRBV10-3
abundance: .
d_gene: TRBD1
CDR3aa: CAISESGQGYGYTF
CDR3nt: TGTGCCATCAGTGAGTCAGGACAGGGGTATGGCTACACCTTC

j_gene: TRBJ2-5
v_gene: TRBV20-1
abundance: .
d_gene: .
CDR3aa: CSAKTGQETQYF
CDR3nt: TGCAGTGCCAAGACAGGCCAAGAGACCCAGTACTTC

j_gene: TRBJ2-7
v_gene: TRBV15
abundance: .
d_gene: TRBD2
CDR3aa: CATGGGAGEQYF
CDR3nt: TGTGCCACCGGCGGGGGGGCTGGGGAGCAGTACTTC

j_gene: TRBJ1-2
v_gene: TRBV9
abundance: .
d_gene: TRBD1
CDR3aa: CASRGQGSNYGYTF
CDR3nt: TGTGCCAGCAGGGGACAGGGTTCGAACTATGGCTACACCTTC

j_gene: TRBJ1-1
v_gene: TRBV2
abundance: .
d_gene: .
CDR3aa: CASSAFLEAGGTFF
CDR3nt: TGTGCCAGCAGTGCCTTTTTGGAGGCCGGGGGAACTTTCTTT

j_gene: TRBJ1-2
v_gene: TRBV12-3/TRBV12-4
abundance: .
d_gene: .
CDR3aa: CASSSNTGQGYTF
CDR3nt: TGTGCCAGCAGTTCTAATACAGGGCAAGGCTACACCTTC

j_gene: TRBJ2-7
v_gene: TRBV20-1
abundance: .
d_gene: TRBD1
CDR3aa: CSARDPTGGYEQYF
CDR3nt: TGCAGTGCTAGAGATCCGACAGGGGGCTACGAGCAGTACTTC